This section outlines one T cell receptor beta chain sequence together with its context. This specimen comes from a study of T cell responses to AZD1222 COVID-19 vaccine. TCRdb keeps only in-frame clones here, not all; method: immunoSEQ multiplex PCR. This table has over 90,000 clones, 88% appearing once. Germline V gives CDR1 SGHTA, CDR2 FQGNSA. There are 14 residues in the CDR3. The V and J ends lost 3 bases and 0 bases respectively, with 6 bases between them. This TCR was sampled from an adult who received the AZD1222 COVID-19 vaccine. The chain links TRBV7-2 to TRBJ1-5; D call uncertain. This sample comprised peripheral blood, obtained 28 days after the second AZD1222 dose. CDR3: CASSFGDSNQPQHF. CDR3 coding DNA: TGTGCCAGCAGCTTTGGAGATAGCAATCAGCCCCAGCATTTT.